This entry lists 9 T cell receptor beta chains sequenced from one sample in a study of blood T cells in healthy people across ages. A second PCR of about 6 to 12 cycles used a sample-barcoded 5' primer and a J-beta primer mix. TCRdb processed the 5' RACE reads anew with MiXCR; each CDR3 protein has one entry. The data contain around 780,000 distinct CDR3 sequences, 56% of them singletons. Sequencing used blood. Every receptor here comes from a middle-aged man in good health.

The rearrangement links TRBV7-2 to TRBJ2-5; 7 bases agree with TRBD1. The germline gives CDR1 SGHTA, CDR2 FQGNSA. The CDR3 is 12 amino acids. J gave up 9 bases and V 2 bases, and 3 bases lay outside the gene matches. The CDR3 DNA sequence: TGTGCCAGCAGCTTAATCAGGGGGTCCCAGTACTTC. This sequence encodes CASSLIRGSQYF.

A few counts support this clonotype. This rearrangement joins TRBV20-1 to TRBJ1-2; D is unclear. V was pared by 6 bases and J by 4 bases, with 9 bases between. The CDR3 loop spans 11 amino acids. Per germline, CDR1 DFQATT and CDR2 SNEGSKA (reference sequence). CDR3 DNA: TGCAGTGCCAAGGCGACCTATGGCTACACCTTC. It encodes CSAKATYGYTF.

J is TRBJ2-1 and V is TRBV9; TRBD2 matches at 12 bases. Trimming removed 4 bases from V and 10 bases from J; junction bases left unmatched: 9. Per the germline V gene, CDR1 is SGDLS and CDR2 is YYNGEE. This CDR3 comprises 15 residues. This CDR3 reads CASSPWTSGTDEQFF. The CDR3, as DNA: TGTGCCAGCAGCCCCTGGACTAGCGGGACGGACGAGCAGTTCTTC.

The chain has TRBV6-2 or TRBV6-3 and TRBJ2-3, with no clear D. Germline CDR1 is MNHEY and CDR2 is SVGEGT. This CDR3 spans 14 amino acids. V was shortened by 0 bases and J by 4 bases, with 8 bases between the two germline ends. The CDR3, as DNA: TGTGCCAGCAGTTACTCGACGATCGCAGATACGCAGTATTTT. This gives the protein CASSYSTIADTQYF.

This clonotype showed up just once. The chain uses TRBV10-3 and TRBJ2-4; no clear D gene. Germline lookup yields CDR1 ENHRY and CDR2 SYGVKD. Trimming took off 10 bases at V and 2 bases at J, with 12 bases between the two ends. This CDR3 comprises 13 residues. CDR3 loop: CATLDGSKNIQYF. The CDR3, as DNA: TGTGCCACCCTCGATGGGTCCAAAAACATTCAGTACTTC.

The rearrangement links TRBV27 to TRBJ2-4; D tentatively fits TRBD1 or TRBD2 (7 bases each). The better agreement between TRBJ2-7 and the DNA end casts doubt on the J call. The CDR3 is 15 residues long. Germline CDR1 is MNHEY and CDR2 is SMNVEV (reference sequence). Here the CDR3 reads CASSSSGGGTYEQYF. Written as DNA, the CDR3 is TGTGCCAGCAGCTCATCAGGGGGGGGGACCTACGAGCAGTACTTC.

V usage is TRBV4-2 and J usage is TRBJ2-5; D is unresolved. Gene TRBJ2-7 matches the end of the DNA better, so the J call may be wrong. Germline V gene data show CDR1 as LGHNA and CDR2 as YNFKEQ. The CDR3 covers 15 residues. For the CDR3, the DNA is TGTGCCAGCAGCCAAGATTTCGGGTCTTGGTACGAGCAGTACTTC. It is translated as CASSQDFGSWYEQYF.

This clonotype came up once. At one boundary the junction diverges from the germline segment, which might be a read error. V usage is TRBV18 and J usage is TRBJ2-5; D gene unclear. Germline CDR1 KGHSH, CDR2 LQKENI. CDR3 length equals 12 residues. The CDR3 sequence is CASSLLQETRYF. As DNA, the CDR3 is TGTGCCAGCTCACTCCTACAAGAGACCCGGTACTTC.

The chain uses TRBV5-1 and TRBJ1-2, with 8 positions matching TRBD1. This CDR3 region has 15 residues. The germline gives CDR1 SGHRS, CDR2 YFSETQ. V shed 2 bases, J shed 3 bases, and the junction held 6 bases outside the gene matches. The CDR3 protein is CASSFSTGGYYGYTF. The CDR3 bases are TGCGCCAGCAGCTTTTCTACAGGGGGTTACTATGGCTACACCTTC.